This T cell receptor beta chain was captured by sequencing in a study of T cells after yellow fever vaccination. The ends were cut back, 5 bases at V and 4 bases at J, with 16 bases in the middle. Germline V gene data show CDR1 as SGHVS and CDR2 as FNYEAQ. The CDR3 is 15 residues long. One entry per CDR3 protein results from TCRdb running MiXCR on the 5' RACE reads. The sample includes approximately 58,000 distinct CDR3 sequences, approximately 5.5% of them seen just once. This clonotype has ten or more counts. This TCR was recovered from a man aged 18 to 30 who received the YFV17D yellow fever vaccine. The sample in question was PBMCs, either bulk or a sorted T-cell subset (CD4+, CD8+, memory, or dextramer-sorted; not recorded which), obtained on the day of the yellow fever booster vaccination. The chain combines TRBV7-6 with TRBJ2-3; the D gene is possibly TRBD2 (5 bases). CDR3 loop: CASSQLQRTSDTQYF. The DNA for the CDR3 is TGTGCCAGCAGCCAACTCCAAAGGACTTCAGATACGCAGTATTTT.